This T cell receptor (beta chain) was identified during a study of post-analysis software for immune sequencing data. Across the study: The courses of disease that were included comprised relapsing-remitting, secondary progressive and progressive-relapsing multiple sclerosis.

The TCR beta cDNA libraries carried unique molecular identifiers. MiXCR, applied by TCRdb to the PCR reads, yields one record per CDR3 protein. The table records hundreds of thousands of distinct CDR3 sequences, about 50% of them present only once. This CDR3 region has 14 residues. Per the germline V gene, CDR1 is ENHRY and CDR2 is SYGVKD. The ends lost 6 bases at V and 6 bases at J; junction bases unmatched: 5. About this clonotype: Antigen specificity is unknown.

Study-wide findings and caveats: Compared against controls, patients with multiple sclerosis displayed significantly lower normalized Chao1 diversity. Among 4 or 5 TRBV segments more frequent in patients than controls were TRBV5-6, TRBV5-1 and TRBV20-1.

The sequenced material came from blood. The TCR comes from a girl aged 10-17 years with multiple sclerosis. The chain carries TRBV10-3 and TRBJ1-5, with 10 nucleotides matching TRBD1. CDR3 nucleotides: TGTGCCATCAGCCCGGACAGGGGGATTCAGCCCCAGCATTTT. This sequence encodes CAISPDRGIQPQHF.